The 28 T cell receptor beta chains below come from one sample, sequenced in a study of T-cell reconstitution after alpha-beta-depleted transplantation in children. Unique molecular identifiers tagged the TCRbeta library. MiXCR, applied by TCRdb to the PCR reads, yields one record per CDR3 protein. The sample lists some 450,000 distinct CDR3 sequences, approximately 41% occurring once. The input for sequencing was PBMCs, taken before TCRalphabeta/CD19-depleted stem cell transplant. All receptors come from a girl aged 2-9 years with aplastic anemia, due to receive a stem cell transplant.

This clonotype was observed a few times. The chain links TRBV27 to TRBJ2-3; D might be TRBD2 (6 bases). This CDR3 contains 15 residues. Germline CDR1 is MNHEY and CDR2 is SMNVEV (reference sequence). The V end was cut by 5 bases, the J end by 0 bases, with 12 bases between. The CDR3 region is CASSPKRVSTDTQYF. CDR3 DNA: TGTGCCAGCAGTCCAAAGCGGGTCAGCACAGATACGCAGTATTTT.

This clonotype has a count of ten or more. This chain links TRBV3-1 with TRBJ1-5, with 9 bases that match TRBD1. This CDR3 is built from 16 residues. The V gene end was trimmed by 6 bases and the J gene end by 4 bases; junction bases not matched to a gene: 10. The germline V gene has CDR1 LGHDT and CDR2 YNNKEL (reference sequence). The CDR3 sequence: CASSPGQGRRNQPQHF. CDR3 sequence (DNA): TGTGCCAGCAGTCCCGGACAGGGGAGGAGGAATCAGCCCCAGCATTTT.

The chain joins TRBV12-3 or TRBV12-4 to TRBJ2-2; D is uncertain. The V and J ends lost 1 base and 7 bases respectively, with 10 bases between them. The length of the CDR3 is 14 residues. Written as DNA, the CDR3 is TGTGCCAGCAGTTTAGGCGGTTCGGGCGGGGAGCTGTTTTTT. Its translation is CASSLGGSGGELFF.

The V gene is TRBV27, the J gene TRBJ2-5; a weak D match, TRBD2 (5 bases). V was cut by 2 bases and J by 5 bases, with 12 bases left in between. Germline V gene data show CDR1 as MNHEY and CDR2 as SMNVEV (reference sequence). The CDR3 extends over 14 amino acids. CDR3 in DNA: TGTGCCAGCAGTTTACTCGGGGAGAGGGAGACCCAGTACTTC. It yields the protein CASSLLGERETQYF.

This clonotype was seen a single time. The chain carries TRBV7-2 and TRBJ2-7, with TRBD1 matching over 8 bases. This CDR3 region has 15 residues. Germline CDR1 SGHTA, CDR2 FQGNSA. The V gene end was trimmed by 3 bases and the J gene end by 7 bases; junction bases not matched to a gene: 11. CDR3 region: CASSFLEGTGGEQYF. DNA for the CDR3: TGTGCCAGCAGCTTCTTGGAAGGGACAGGAGGGGAGCAGTACTTC.

The J gene is TRBJ2-7, the V gene TRBV7-9; 9 bases are shared with TRBD2. The CDR3 runs to 16 residues. With 2 bases clipped from V and 4 bases from J, the junction kept 9 bases outside the gene matches. Germline-derived CDR1 and CDR2 are SEHNR and FQNEAQ (reference sequence). The CDR3 nucleotides are TGTGCCAGCAGCTTAAACAGCGGGGGGCATCATTACGAGCAGTACTTC. Translating gives CASSLNSGGHHYEQYF.

This chain joins TRBV20-1 and TRBJ2-7; 9 positions match TRBD2. This CDR3 is built from 15 residues. V trimming: 5 bases; J trimming: 1 base; junction bases outside the gene matches: 9. Germline V gene sequence: CDR1 DFQATT, CDR2 SNEGSKA (reference sequence). In nucleotides, the CDR3 is TGCAGTGCTGGAATAGCGGGAGCGGCATCCTACGAGCAGTACTTC. This sequence encodes CSAGIAGAASYEQYF.

This clonotype was seen at least ten times. The gene calls are TRBV20-1 and TRBJ2-7, with TRBD1 as a possible D gene (5 bases). This CDR3 has 12 amino acids. Germline assignment: CDR1 DFQATT and CDR2 SNEGSKA (reference sequence). V was trimmed by 3 bases and J by 5 bases, leaving 11 bases between them. The CDR3 region is CSARDQGHEQYF. The CDR3, as DNA: TGCAGTGCTAGGGACCAGGGCCACGAGCAGTACTTC.

Turning to this clonotype: The germline gene is not matched at one end of the junction; a read error may be the cause. The chain carries TRBV6-1 and TRBJ1-6; D not resolved. Germline V gives CDR1 MNHNS, CDR2 SASEGT. The CDR3 sequence is 13 residues long. The CDR3 DNA sequence: TGTGCCAGCAGGAGAACCGTGAATTTACCCCTCCACTTT. This codes for CASRRTVNLPLHF.

This clonotype showed up many times. The J gene is TRBJ2-2, the V gene TRBV7-8; perhaps TRBD2 as D (7 bases). The length of the CDR3 is 17 residues. CDR1 and CDR2 (germline): SGHVS, FQNEAQ. V dropped 0 bases and J dropped 6 bases, with 17 bases sitting between them. The CDR3 loop reads CASSLAAGGRRAGELFF. As DNA, the CDR3 is TGTGCCAGCAGCTTAGCGGCCGGGGGGCGCAGGGCCGGGGAGCTGTTTTTT.

This rearrangement joins TRBV20-1 to TRBJ2-3; tentatively, D is TRBD1 (6 bases). V lost 3 bases and J lost 3, with 13 bases in between. The CDR3 covers 14 residues. The V gene's germline CDR1 is DFQATT and CDR2 SNEGSKA (reference sequence). CDR3 DNA: TGCAGTGCTAGGGCCCAGGGGAAAACAGATACGCAGTATTTT. Protein product: CSARAQGKTDTQYF.

V and J are TRBV12-3 or TRBV12-4 and TRBJ2-2, with 8 positions matching TRBD2. CDR3 size: 17 residues. V lost 2 bases to trimming and J lost 5 bases; unmatched junction nucleotides: 10. The CDR3 spells CASSLIAGPEVTGELFF. The CDR3 DNA is TGTGCCAGCAGTTTAATAGCGGGACCCGAGGTGACCGGGGAGCTGTTTTTT.

The V and J genes are TRBV6-5 and TRBJ1-1; D unresolved. Germline V CDR1 and CDR2: MNHEY, SVGAGI. The CDR3 consists of 12 residues. Trimming stripped 7 bases from V and 6 bases from J, with 12 bases between. CDR3 loop: CASNSSAPEAFF. The DNA for the CDR3 is TGTGCCAGCAACTCGTCGGCCCCTGAAGCTTTCTTT.

The chain couples TRBV28 to TRBJ2-3; 11 positions match TRBD2. Germline-derived CDR1 and CDR2 are MDHEN and SYDVKM. The CDR3 spans 16 residues. With 7 bases clipped from V and 2 bases from J, the junction kept 8 bases outside the gene matches. CDR3 loop: CASTSGTSGYTDTQYF. The DNA of the CDR3 is TGTGCCAGCACATCCGGGACTAGCGGTTACACAGATACGCAGTATTTT.

The chain employs TRBV30 and TRBJ2-1; D not certain. Germline lookup yields CDR1 GTSNPN and CDR2 SVGIG (reference sequence). The V gene lost 1 base and the J gene lost 5 bases, with 12 bases spanning the gap. The CDR3 sequence is 14 residues long. The CDR3 is CAWSGALFNNEQFF. CDR3 bases: TGTGCCTGGAGTGGGGCCCTATTTAACAATGAGCAGTTCTTC.

V gene TRBV7-9 combines with J gene TRBJ2-1; possible D gene TRBD2, 6 bases. Trimming left V 2 bases short and J 4 bases short, with 12 bases between. The CDR3 is 15 residues long. Germline CDR1 SEHNR, CDR2 FQNEAQ (reference sequence). CDR3 in DNA: TGTGCCAGCAGCTTAAGGAGGGCGGATTACAATGAGCAGTTCTTC. Translated, it gives CASSLRRADYNEQFF.

The chain recombines TRBV2 with TRBJ2-3, with D perhaps given as TRBD1 or TRBD2 (6 bases each). This CDR3 comprises 16 residues. Germline CDR1 reads SNHLY; CDR2 reads FYNNEI. The V and J ends lost 0 bases and 3 bases respectively, with 13 bases between them. The CDR3 nucleotides read TGTGCCAGCAGTGAAGCGCGAAGGGGGACTACAGATACGCAGTATTTT. This gives the protein CASSEARRGTTDTQYF.

The chain carries TRBV12-3 or TRBV12-4 and TRBJ2-2; D is perhaps TRBD1 (5 bases). This CDR3 is 16 amino acids long. V lost 8 bases and J 0 bases, leaving 16 bases between the germline ends. CDR3 sequence: CASPILLGPNTGELFF. The CDR3 nucleotides are TGTGCCAGCCCGATATTACTGGGGCCGAACACCGGGGAGCTGTTTTTT.

The gene calls are TRBV6-1 and TRBJ2-1; D unclear. Between the trimmed V and J ends, which lost 6 bases and 0 bases, there was a span of 12 bases. The germline V gene has CDR1 MNHNS and CDR2 SASEGT. CDR3 length: 15 amino acids. The CDR3 DNA follows: TGTGCCAGCAGGCCCTTCGAAGGCTCCTACAATGAGCAGTTCTTC. As protein: CASRPFEGSYNEQFF.

This rearrangement joins TRBV20-1 to TRBJ2-3, with a tentative D call TRBD1 (5 bases). CDR1 and CDR2 from the germline V gene are DFQATT and SNEGSKA (reference sequence). Trimming removed 3 bases at V and 6 bases at J, with 13 bases between. The CDR3 contains 13 residues. The CDR3, as DNA: TGCAGTGCTAGGCTCAGGGTTACGGATACGCAGTATTTT. This translates into CSARLRVTDTQYF.

The sample holds many counts of this clonotype. V gene TRBV2 combines with J gene TRBJ1-1, with 9 bases lining up with TRBD1. This CDR3 contains 14 residues. The germline V gene encodes CDR1 SNHLY and CDR2 FYNNEI. The junction had 3 bases not matched to a gene; V was cut back by 6 bases and J by 1 base. The CDR3 nucleotides are TGTGCCAGCAGGGGACAGGGAACGAACACTGAAGCTTTCTTT. Translating gives CASRGQGTNTEAFF.

V gene TRBV20-1 combines with J gene TRBJ1-1, with a weak D call TRBD1 (6 bases). The CDR3 loop spans 15 amino acids. V lost 0 bases and J 3 bases, leaving 14 bases between the germline ends. Germline V gene data show CDR1 as DFQATT and CDR2 as SNEGSKA (reference sequence). The CDR3: CSARDIDRMHTEAFF. In DNA, the CDR3 is TGCAGTGCTAGAGATATAGACAGGATGCACACTGAAGCTTTCTTT.

This clonotype appeared many times. The chain joins TRBV5-6 to TRBJ2-1; TRBD2 is a possible D gene (5 bases). Germline lookup yields CDR1 SGHDT and CDR2 YYEEEE. The CDR3 has 15 amino acids. The ends were cut back, 4 bases at V and 4 bases at J, with 15 bases in the middle. DNA of the CDR3: TGTGCCAGCAGCCAAACTACCGGGATGTACAATGAGCAGTTCTTC. Translated, it gives CASSQTTGMYNEQFF.

DNA of the CDR3: TGCGCCAGCAGCCCAGACATGGCAGGTGGCGAGCAGTACTTC. The encoded protein is CASSPDMAGGEQYF. The rearrangement joins TRBV5-1 to TRBJ2-7; D is ambiguous. V shed 4 bases and J shed 6 bases, with 17 bases lying between them. The CDR3 runs to 14 residues. Germline V gene sequence: CDR1 SGHRS, CDR2 YFSETQ.

In this sample, this clonotype turned up once. This sequence joins TRBV6-4 and TRBJ1-2; the D is unclear. V was cut by 10 bases and J by 4 bases, with 4 bases left in between. Per germline, CDR1 MRHNA and CDR2 SNTAGT. This CDR3 contains 9 residues. The DNA of the CDR3 is TGTGCCACTTCCTATGGCTACACCTTC. Translated: CATSYGYTF.

The V call is TRBV6-1, the J call TRBJ1-2, with D hard to call. V dropped 6 bases and J dropped 8 bases, with 19 bases sitting between them. The CDR3 contains 14 residues. Germline-derived CDR1 and CDR2 are MNHNS and SASEGT. The CDR3 coding sequence is TGTGCCAGCAGGATCCGTTTGGGAGCGAACGGCTACACCTTC. It codes for CASRIRLGANGYTF.

On this clonotype itself: This may arise from a read error, as a much more abundant clone is one base away. The rearrangement uses TRBV20-1 and TRBJ2-7, with TRBD2 identical over 7 bases. J was trimmed by 3 bases and V by 3 bases; bases with no gene match: 8. CDR1 is DFQATT, CDR2 SNEGSKA, per germline (reference sequence). CDR3 length equals 14 residues. This CDR3 reads CSASLASGYYEQYF. The CDR3 DNA is TGCAGTGCTAGTTTGGCTAGCGGATACTACGAGCAGTACTTC.

This clonotype was recorded a few times. CDR3 sequence: CSAPRLAQSTDTQYF. The CDR3 nucleotides read TGCAGTGCTCCCCGACTAGCCCAGAGCACAGATACGCAGTATTTT. V usage is TRBV20-1 and J usage is TRBJ2-3; 7 positions match TRBD2. Germline-derived CDR1 and CDR2 are DFQATT and SNEGSKA (reference sequence). Trimming took 5 bases from V and 0 from J; bases not matched to a gene: 8. The CDR3 totals 15 residues.